This TCR beta chain was sequenced during a study of cytomegalovirus exposure and HLA in healthy donors. Study findings and constraints: TCR beta chains associated with HLA were, in a later analysis, more clonally expanded than equally common others. Rare TCR sequences predominated, though certain public TCRs were found in many donors.

PCR primers comprised 60 Vbeta and 13 Jbeta primers. Method: immunoSEQ multiplex PCR; TCRdb's copy keeps in-frame clones and lacks some. The table includes about 140,000 clones, around 83% detected once. Healthy bone marrow donors formed the donor group. With regard to this clone: Its antigen is not identified.

Trimming pared 5 bases from V and 4 bases from J, leaving 15 bases between. This CDR3 is 15 amino acids long. Germline V CDR1 and CDR2: MNHEY, SMNVEV (reference sequence). The specimen sequenced was PBMCs. This chain joins TRBV27 and TRBJ1-5; maybe TRBD1 (6 bases). This clonotype was obtained from a male donor in good health and CMV-seropositive. CDR3 sequence reads: CASSRSPGTNQPQHF. The CDR3 DNA follows: TGTGCCAGCAGTCGCTCTCCGGGGACAAATCAGCCCCAGCATTTT.